The 23 T cell receptor beta chains below were found in one sample sequenced in a study of T cell responses to AZD1222 COVID-19 vaccine. TCRdb's table, derived via immunoSEQ multiplex PCR, lists solely in-frame clones and lacks some. The repertoire holds about 44,000 clones, with over 60% as singletons. The specimen comprised peripheral blood, sampled on day 0 of AZD1222 vaccination. Every receptor here comes from an adult in good health.

By sample fraction, this clone is medium-sized. The chain combines TRBV28 with TRBJ2-7; 7 nucleotides agree with TRBD1. The V gene's germline CDR1 is MDHEN and CDR2 SYDVKM. This CDR3 is 13 amino acids long. The ends lost 8 bases at V and 4 bases at J; junction bases unmatched: 8. In nucleotides, the CDR3 is TGTGCCAGCCTACAGGGACAGACGTACGAGCAGTACTTC. Translated: CASLQGQTYEQYF.

This clone was seen a handful of times. The chain has TRBV7-8 and TRBJ1-2, with 9 bases matching TRBD1. The CDR3 covers 14 residues. V shed 5 bases, J shed 4 bases, and the junction held 5 bases outside the gene matches. The V gene's germline CDR1 is SGHVS and CDR2 FQNEAQ. CDR3 protein: CASSAGQGLYGYTF. The CDR3 DNA follows: TGTGCCAGCAGCGCGGGACAGGGCCTCTATGGCTACACCTTC.

The V and J genes are TRBV3-1 (or the pseudogene TRBV3-2) and TRBJ2-1, with D possibly being TRBD1 or TRBD2 (5 bases each). This CDR3 has 14 residues. The V gene lost 4 bases and the J gene lost 7 bases, with 14 bases spanning the gap. Germline loops: CDR1 LGHDT, CDR2 YNNKEL (reference sequence). Here the CDR3 reads CASSRLGERNEQFF. DNA of the CDR3: TGTGCCAGCAGCCGTTTGGGGGAGCGAAATGAGCAGTTCTTC.

The V gene is TRBV28, the J gene TRBJ2-3, with 7 bases lining up with TRBD2. Per germline, CDR1 MDHEN and CDR2 SYDVKM. J gave up 4 bases and V 3 bases, and 7 bases lay outside the gene matches. This CDR3 region has 15 residues. DNA for the CDR3: TGTGCCAGCAGTTTTCAACGGGGGGACGCAGATACGCAGTATTTT. It encodes CASSFQRGDADTQYF.

This rearrangement joins TRBV6-5 to TRBJ1-6; D perhaps matches TRBD1 (5 bases). Trimming removed 6 bases from V and 10 bases from J, with 13 bases in between. In germline, CDR1 is MNHEY, CDR2 SVGAGI. The CDR3 contains 13 residues. The DNA of the CDR3 is TGTGCCAGCAGCTCAGGGTTCAACTCACCCCTCCACTTT. Its translation: CASSSGFNSPLHF.

This clone came up a few times. The rearrangement joins TRBV29-1 to TRBJ2-5; no firm D call. The CDR3 totals 12 residues. Germline lookup yields CDR1 SQVTM and CDR2 ANQGSEA. The V end lost 4 bases, the J end lost 5 bases, and 11 bases lay between the germline ends. The DNA of the CDR3 is TGCAGCGTTGCGGTTTATTCGGAGACCCAGTACTTC. It specifies CSVAVYSETQYF.

The rearrangement joins TRBV11-1 to TRBJ1-3, with 7 bases matching TRBD1. From germline, CDR1 is SGHAT and CDR2 FQDESV (reference sequence). V was clipped by 4 bases and J by 9 bases; unmatched bases: 9. This CDR3 region has 14 residues. CDR3 sequence (DNA): TGTGCCAGCAGCTACGGGACAGTGGGATTCACCATATATTTT. Translating gives CASSYGTVGFTIYF.

The rearrangement joins TRBV6-5 to TRBJ2-7; D unclear. The germline V gene encodes CDR1 MNHEY and CDR2 SVGAGI. V dropped 2 bases and J dropped 3 bases, with 8 bases sitting between them. The CDR3 extends over 13 amino acids. In DNA form, the CDR3 reads TGTGCCAGCAGTTACGGCCCCGGCTACGAGCAGTACTTC. Amino acids: CASSYGPGYEQYF.

The chain couples TRBV7-9 to TRBJ1-5; 7 bases are a match to TRBD1. This CDR3 has 18 amino acids. Trimming cost V 6 bases and J 1 base; bases outside gene matches: 15. CDR1 SEHNR and CDR2 FQNEAQ come from the germline V gene (reference sequence). CDR3 bases: TGTGCCAGCAGGACCTTTAAGGGGGCTGCTTGGAGCAATCAGCCCCAGCATTTT. This sequence encodes CASRTFKGAAWSNQPQHF.

The chain uses TRBV29-1 and TRBJ1-1; tentative D call: TRBD1 (6 bases). V lost 7 bases and J 1 base, leaving 13 bases between the germline ends. The V gene's germline CDR1 is SQVTM and CDR2 ANQGSEA. The CDR3 has 13 amino acids. The DNA of the CDR3 is TGCAGCGCAAGGACAGCTGAGAACACTGAAGCTTTCTTT. Amino acid sequence: CSARTAENTEAFF.

This clone was counted only a few times. The chain combines TRBV5-6 with TRBJ1-3; D is ambiguous. With 6 bases removed from V and 0 bases from J, the gap between germline ends came to 1 base. The germline gives CDR1 SGHDT, CDR2 YYEEEE. This CDR3 is 11 amino acids long. The DNA of the CDR3 is TGTGCCAGCACCTCTGGAAACACCATATATTTT. Its protein product is CASTSGNTIYF.

The rearrangement joins TRBV19 to TRBJ1-4, with no clear D. The CDR3 contains 16 residues. CDR1 and CDR2 (germline): LNHDA, SQIVND (reference sequence). The V and J ends lost 8 bases and 4 bases respectively, with 20 bases between them. The DNA for the CDR3 is TGTGCCAGTCAGAACCCCAGTCAGGCTGGTAATGAAAAACTGTTTTTT. This codes for CASQNPSQAGNEKLFF.

V and J are TRBV2 and TRBJ1-2, with D unclear. Trimming removed 3 bases from V and 3 bases from J, with 11 bases in between. The CDR3 is 14 residues long. Germline assignment: CDR1 SNHLY and CDR2 FYNNEI. CDR3 in amino acids: CASSDGEGYYGYTF. The CDR3 nucleotides are TGTGCCAGCAGTGATGGGGAGGGCTACTATGGCTACACCTTC.

V usage is TRBV19 and J usage is TRBJ1-5; possible D gene TRBD1, 6 bases. This CDR3 has 18 amino acids. Trimming removed 0 bases at V and 0 bases at J, with 15 bases between. Germline CDR1 LNHDA, CDR2 SQIVND (reference sequence). In DNA form, the CDR3 reads TGTGCCAGTAGTATAGACCATACAGGGTTAGGTAGCAATCAGCCCCAGCATTTT. This translates into CASSIDHTGLGSNQPQHF.

The V and J genes are TRBV5-6 and TRBJ1-3; a possible D gene is TRBD1 (5 bases). The CDR3 consists of 15 residues. The V and J ends lost 3 bases and 1 base respectively, with 11 bases between them. The germline gives CDR1 SGHDT, CDR2 YYEEEE. This CDR3 reads CASSSAAGSGNTIYF. DNA of the CDR3: TGTGCCAGCAGCTCCGCAGCAGGGTCTGGAAACACCATATATTTT.

CDR3 loop: CAATRGPGANVLTF. The CDR3 DNA reads TGTGCCGCGACGAGGGGGCCTGGGGCCAACGTCCTGACTTTC. This sequence joins TRBV6-5 and TRBJ2-6; 7 nucleotides match TRBD1. The CDR3 consists of 14 residues. The trim removed 11 bases at V and 2 bases at J, leaving 6 bases unmatched. CDR1 is MNHEY, CDR2 SVGAGI, per germline.

The chain links TRBV7-9 to TRBJ2-1; 9 bases line up with TRBD2. Germline trimming cut 2 bases from V and 4 bases from J; bases unmatched to any gene: 3. In germline, CDR1 is SEHNR, CDR2 FQNEAQ (reference sequence). There are 15 residues in the CDR3. The DNA of the CDR3 is TGTGCCAGCAGCTTAAGTAGCGGGGGATACAATGAGCAGTTCTTC. This sequence encodes CASSLSSGGYNEQFF.

V gene TRBV4-2 combines with J gene TRBJ1-6; perhaps TRBD1 as D (6 bases). This CDR3 region has 16 residues. Germline CDR1 and CDR2: LGHNA and YNFKEQ. V was clipped by 0 bases and J by 7 bases, with 13 bases between them. The CDR3 sequence is CASSQEVTGQNSPLHF. The CDR3, as DNA: TGTGCCAGCAGCCAAGAGGTAACAGGGCAAAATTCACCCCTCCACTTT.

This rearrangement joins TRBV5-1 to TRBJ2-7; 8 bases fit TRBD1. This CDR3 is 15 amino acids long. J was trimmed by 0 bases and V by 0 bases; bases with no gene match: 2. Germline lookup yields CDR1 SGHRS and CDR2 YFSETQ. CDR3 DNA: TGCGCCAGCAGCTTGGACAGGGGGAGCTCCTACGAGCAGTACTTC. It encodes CASSLDRGSSYEQYF.

The chain joins TRBV5-4 to TRBJ1-2; no clear D. Germline V gives CDR1 SGHNT, CDR2 YYREEE (reference sequence). This CDR3 has 12 residues. V was pared by 3 bases and J by 6 bases, with 9 bases between. The CDR3 coding sequence is TGTGCCAGCAGCTCCCGGGAGGATGGCTACACCTTC. This translates into CASSSREDGYTF. The variable domain in full, with the rest retrieved from reference TRBV5-4 and TRBJ1-2, is ETGVTQSPTHLIKTRGQQVTLRCSSQSGHNTVSWYQQALGQGPQFIFQYYREEENGRGNFPPRFSGLQFPNYSSELNVNALELDDSALYLCASSSREDGYTFGSGTRLTVV.

The gene calls are TRBV15 and TRBJ1-1; weak D call: TRBD1 (6 bases). From germline, CDR1 is LNHNV and CDR2 YYDKDF (reference sequence). The CDR3 is made up of 14 amino acids. V was cut by 4 bases and J by 4 bases, with 13 bases left in between. The DNA for the CDR3 is TGTGCCACCAGCATGGAGGGAGGGGGCACTGAAGCTTTCTTT. Translating gives CATSMEGGGTEAFF.

This clone was detected only once. The J gene is TRBJ2-1, the V gene TRBV7-2; 13 positions match TRBD2. Germline CDR1 is SGHTA and CDR2 is FQGNSA. V shed 3 bases and J 4 bases; nucleotides not matched to a gene: 0. CDR3 length: 15 residues. The CDR3 spells CASSLTSGGYNEQFF. CDR3 coding DNA: TGTGCCAGCAGCTTGACTAGCGGGGGGTACAATGAGCAGTTCTTC.

V is TRBV30 and J is TRBJ2-7; 10 bases are shared with TRBD2. The ends lost 0 bases at V and 5 bases at J; junction bases unmatched: 4. The CDR3 has 14 amino acids. Germline CDR1 reads GTSNPN; CDR2 reads SVGIG (reference sequence). The CDR3: CAWSVPSGGNEQYF. The DNA for the CDR3 is TGTGCCTGGAGTGTGCCTAGCGGGGGAAACGAGCAGTACTTC.